This T cell receptor (beta chain) was recorded in a study of breast tumors, draining lymph nodes, adjacent tissues. TCRdb reanalysed the multiplex PCR reads using MiXCR and keeps one entry per CDR3 protein. The table has under 20,000 distinct CDR3 sequences, over 40% seen once; the top ten hold approximately 18%. Findings of the study overall: Tumor T cell lymph node origin was a supported hypothesis, not proven.

On this clonotype itself: No antigen is known for it. The limits of the CDR3 on the DNA are not certain, so only TCRdb's listed CDR3 is given.

This TCR derives from a female donor with breast cancer. Some clones in this sample may be carry-over from other donors' samples. Sequenced: breast tumor tissue.

CDR3 amino acids: CDSSFYICSAPLSDYSYNEQFF. The chain uses TRBV5-4 and TRBJ2-1; the D call TRBD1 from the table was never checked on the DNA. Germline V gene sequence: CDR1 SGHNT, CDR2 YYREEE (reference sequence). The CDR3 is 22 amino acids in total, end residues counted.